Listed below are T cell receptor beta chains from one sample, sequenced in a study of TIL therapy for anti-PD-1-resistant metastatic lung cancer. Using immunoSEQ multiplex PCR, the repertoire was profiled, and TCRdb retains in-frame clones only, with some absent. In the table there are tens of thousands of clones, about 69% of which are singletons. This specimen consisted of blood, obtained at baseline. The origin of the receptors is a person aged 25 to 80 with non-small cell lung cancer. The CDR3 runs from the conserved cysteine through the conserved F or W. D genes are given only for firm matches. Clone size is given for some rows only: seen once, a few or many times, or a class if the clone is expanded.

CASSLRGSSSYEQYF,TGCGCCAGCAGCTTGCGAGGCAGTAGCTCCTACGAGCAGTACTTC,TRBV5-1,TRBJ2-7,NA,few
CASSIGEYQPQHF,TGTGCCAGCAGCATAGGGGAGTATCAGCCCCAGCATTTT,TRBV7-8,TRBJ1-5,NA,NA
CASSSQGQHTEAFF,TGTGCCAGCAGCTCGCAGGGACAGCACACTGAAGCTTTCTTT,TRBV5-4,TRBJ1-1,TRBD1,NA
CASSLPRLARYF,TGTGCCAGCAGTTTACCCAGACTAGCGAGATACTTC,TRBV28,TRBJ2-7,TRBD2,NA
CASSPTSGSVGTGELFF,TGCGCCAGCAGCCCGACTAGCGGGAGCGTTGGCACCGGGGAGCTGTTTTTT,TRBV4-1,TRBJ2-2,TRBD2,once
CASSSSGEAKLFF,TGTGCCAGCAGTTCGAGTGGGGAGGCAAAACTGTTTTTT,TRBV9,TRBJ1-4,NA,few
CASSTQTNTEAFF,TGTGCCAGCAGCACACAGACGAACACTGAAGCTTTCTTT,TRBV7-9,TRBJ1-1,NA,NA
CASSYSSKGPGGPQHF,TGTGCCAGCAGTTACTCGTCTAAGGGCCCCGGAGGGCCCCAGCATTTT,TRBV6-6,TRBJ1-5,NA,NA
CATSSSGNTIYF,TGTGCCACCAGCTCTTCTGGAAACACCATATATTTT,TRBV15,TRBJ1-3,NA,once
CASSPTGVREQYF,TGCGCCAGCAGTCCGACAGGGGTGAGGGAGCAGTACTTC,TRBV5-1,TRBJ2-7,TRBD1,NA
CSVCTGYCDEQFF,TGCAGCGTTTGTACAGGGTATTGCGATGAGCAGTTCTTC,TRBV29-1,TRBJ2-1,NA,NA
CASSPPYGKINEQFF,TGTGCCAGCAGCCCCCCATACGGGAAGATCAATGAGCAGTTCTTC,TRBV6-5,TRBJ2-1,NA,NA
CASSPGTDSGNTIYF,TGCGCCAGCAGCCCGGGGACAGACTCTGGAAACACCATATATTTT,TRBV5-1,TRBJ1-3,TRBD1,NA
CASSPKWESYEQYF,TGTGCCAGCTCACCCAAGTGGGAGAGCTACGAGCAGTACTTC,TRBV18,TRBJ2-7,NA,NA
CAIRGLEGELFF,TGTGCCATCAGGGGACTAGAGGGGGAGCTGTTTTTT,TRBV10-3,TRBJ2-2,TRBD2,NA
CASRTTGGATGELFF,TGTGCCAGTAGGACCACAGGGGGTGCCACCGGGGAGCTGTTTTTT,TRBV19,TRBJ2-2,TRBD1,NA
CASSGGGSRNTEAFF,TGTGCCAGCAGCGGCGGGGGATCTAGAAACACTGAAGCTTTCTTT,TRBV2,TRBJ1-1,NA,NA
CAISESTGAKNIQYF,TGTGCCATCAGCGAAAGTACCGGGGCCAAAAACATTCAGTACTTC,TRBV10-3,TRBJ2-4,NA,NA
CASRRDRETEAFF,TGTGCCAGCAGGAGGGACAGGGAGACTGAAGCTTTCTTT,TRBV6-5,TRBJ1-1,TRBD1,few
CSASSNNEQFF,TGCAGTGCTAGTTCGAACAATGAGCAGTTCTTC,TRBV20-1,TRBJ2-1,NA,NA
CASSKPVTGLKYGYTF,TGTGCCAGCAGCAAACCGGTGACCGGGCTTAAATATGGCTACACCTTC,TRBV5-6,TRBJ1-2,NA,NA
CASSLGGEAFF,TGTGCCAGCAGCTTAGGGGGGGAAGCTTTCTTT,TRBV7-9,TRBJ1-1,NA,NA
CASSNTGTGSGGYTF,TGTGCCAGCAGTAACACCGGGACAGGGTCTGGTGGCTACACCTTC,TRBV6-6,TRBJ1-2,TRBD1,NA
CASSQDEVGTEYYGYTF,TGCGCCAGCAGCCAAGATGAGGTCGGGACAGAGTACTATGGCTACACCTTC,TRBV4-1,TRBJ1-2,TRBD1,NA
CASSRLSGGSPYEQYF,TGTGCCAGCAGTCGACTTAGCGGGGGGTCCCCCTACGAGCAGTACTTC,TRBV28,TRBJ2-7,TRBD2,NA
CAWGTAGYTF,TGTGCCTGGGGGACGGCTGGCTACACCTTC,TRBV30,TRBJ1-2,NA,NA
CSVVLSGTGSPEQYF,TGCAGCGTTGTCTTATCCGGGACAGGGTCCCCCGAGCAGTACTTC,TRBV29-1,TRBJ2-7,TRBD1,NA
CASSAGQGDGYTF,TGCGCCAGCAGCGCGGGACAGGGAGATGGCTACACCTTC,TRBV5-1,TRBJ1-2,TRBD1,NA
CASSPRGAYTDTQYF,TGTGCCAGCAGCCCGAGGGGCGCCTACACAGATACGCAGTATTTT,TRBV7-9,TRBJ2-3,NA,NA
CASSWRQVNTEAFF,TGTGCCAGCAGCTGGAGACAGGTGAACACTGAAGCTTTCTTT,TRBV5-6,TRBJ1-1,NA,few
CASSLTGGAQYF,TGTGCCAGCAGTCTCACTGGGGGGGCCCAGTACTTC,TRBV25-1,TRBJ2-5,TRBD2,few
CASTSSMGAFF,TGTGCCAGCACGAGTAGCATGGGAGCTTTCTTT,TRBV6-5,TRBJ1-1,NA,NA
CASSVWGNEQFF,TGTGCCAGCAGTGTTTGGGGAAATGAGCAGTTCTTC,TRBV6-4,TRBJ2-1,NA,NA
CAWSAVGLAVIQETQYF,TGTGCCTGGAGTGCGGTGGGACTAGCGGTGATCCAAGAGACCCAGTACTTC,TRBV30,TRBJ2-5,TRBD2,once
CSVEASLYYGYTF,TGCAGCGTTGAAGCGAGCCTCTACTATGGCTACACCTTC,TRBV29-1,TRBJ1-2,NA,NA
CASGPHVEQFF,TGTGCCAGCGGGCCCCATGTTGAGCAGTTCTTC,TRBV7-9,TRBJ2-1,NA,NA
CASSFSSGSDEQFF,TGCGCCAGCAGCTTTTCTAGCGGGAGTGATGAGCAGTTCTTC,TRBV5-1,TRBJ2-1,TRBD2,NA
CASSPLDRGSNQPQHF,TGTGCCAGCTCACCCTTGGACAGGGGAAGCAATCAGCCCCAGCATTTT,TRBV18,TRBJ1-5,TRBD1,few
CASSLYRNYGYTF,TGCGCCAGCAGCTTGTACAGGAACTATGGCTACACCTTC,TRBV5-1,TRBJ1-2,NA,NA
CASSFGTLSSYEQYF,TGTGCCAGCAGCTTTGGGACCCTGAGCTCCTACGAGCAGTACTTC,TRBV7-2,TRBJ2-7,NA,NA
CASSEEGIQPQHF,TGTGCCAGCAGTGAAGAGGGCATACAGCCCCAGCATTTT,TRBV2,TRBJ1-5,NA,few
CASSLAKLSSPSNTEAFF,TGTGCCAGCAGCTTAGCCAAGTTGAGTTCCCCCTCGAACACTGAAGCTTTCTTT,TRBV7-2,TRBJ1-1,NA,NA
CASGGDIPFAGELFF,TGTGCCAGTGGGGGGGACATCCCTTTCGCCGGGGAGCTGTTTTTT,TRBV7-9,TRBJ2-2,NA,NA
CASSPKEGTVNYEQYF,TGTGCCAGCTCTCCGAAGGAGGGGACAGTCAACTACGAGCAGTACTTC,TRBV18,TRBJ2-7,NA,NA
CASSQAQGVFHGYTF,TGTGCCAGCAGCCAGGCACAGGGGGTGTTTCATGGCTACACCTTC,TRBV7-9,TRBJ1-2,TRBD1,few